The 23 T cell receptor beta chains in this list originate from one sample, sequenced in a study of T cells in Graves' hyperthyroidism and ophthalmopathy. Authors of the study amplified TCR beta CDR3 regions from RNA transcripts. A first-round RT-PCR of the TCR CDR3 used the HTBI primer set. TCRdb re-derived calls from the multiplex PCR reads in MiXCR, one entry per CDR3 protein. Among around 300,000 distinct CDR3 sequences, roughly 19% were seen once, and the ten largest hold less than 45%. The sequenced material came from blood. These receptors were obtained from a man aged 45-65 years with Graves' ophthalmopathy.

This clonotype was found many times. V and J are TRBV7-9 and TRBJ2-1; D uncertain. Per the germline V gene, CDR1 is SEHNR and CDR2 is FQNEAQ (reference sequence). V was trimmed by 5 bases and J by 5 bases, leaving 4 bases between them. This CDR3 is 11 amino acids long. The chain's CDR3 is CASSIHNEQFF. The CDR3 DNA reads TGTGCCAGCAGCATACACAATGAGCAGTTCTTC.

The chain has TRBV6-1 and TRBJ2-2; 7 bases are shared with TRBD1. J was trimmed by 7 bases and V by 8 bases; bases with no gene match: 10. This CDR3 has 14 residues. Germline CDR1 reads MNHNS; CDR2 reads SASEGT. The CDR3 region is CASLKTGDGGELFF. The DNA of the CDR3 is TGTGCCAGCCTTAAAACAGGGGATGGCGGGGAGCTGTTTTTT.

This clonotype has at least ten counts. The chain has TRBV11-2 and TRBJ2-1; the match to TRBD2 covers 8 bases. The CDR3 is 14 amino acids. CDR1 and CDR2 (germline): SGHAT, FQNNGV. Trimming cost V 3 bases and J 9 bases; bases outside gene matches: 7. The CDR3 loop is CASSLSGSTGEQFF. As DNA, the CDR3 is TGTGCCAGCAGCTTGAGCGGGAGTACTGGTGAGCAGTTCTTC.

This clonotype was observed at least ten times. This chain links TRBV7-2 with TRBJ2-5; the D is unclear. The V gene lost 2 bases and the J gene lost 3 bases, with 7 bases spanning the gap. CDR3 size: 13 residues. Per germline, CDR1 SGHTA and CDR2 FQGNSA. The CDR3 DNA reads as TGTGCCAGCAGCTTAACTAATAAAGAGACCCAGTACTTC. Its translation is CASSLTNKETQYF.

The CDR3 coding sequence is TGTGCCAGCACTAGACAGGGGAAGGACGAGCAGTACTTC. This encodes CASTRQGKDEQYF. V and J are TRBV6-1 and TRBJ2-7, with TRBD1 identical over 8 bases. Germline V gene data show CDR1 as MNHNS and CDR2 as SASEGT. V shed 7 bases and J 5 bases; nucleotides not matched to a gene: 7. The CDR3 is made up of 13 amino acids.

This clonotype was seen ten or more times. The chain combines TRBV11-2 with TRBJ2-3; D is undetermined. V dropped 1 base and J dropped 2 bases, with 10 bases sitting between them. Germline loops: CDR1 SGHAT, CDR2 FQNNGV. The CDR3 runs to 15 residues. The CDR3 bases are TGTGCCAGCAGCTTAGTTGGGGATAACACAGATACGCAGTATTTT. This sequence encodes CASSLVGDNTDTQYF. Based on the CDR3 plus reference TRBV11-2 and TRBJ2-3, the full variable domain is EAGVAQSPRYKIIEKRQSVAFWCNPISGHATLYWYQQILGQGPKLLIQFQNNGVVDDSQLPKDRFSAERLKGVDSTLKIQPAKLEDSAVYLCASSLVGDNTDTQYFGPGTRLTVL.

The J gene is TRBJ2-3, the V gene TRBV2, with D uncertain. CDR1 is SNHLY, CDR2 FYNNEI, per germline. The CDR3 covers 13 residues. V lost 3 bases and J lost 4, with 8 bases in between. CDR3 nucleotides: TGTGCCAGCAGTGACAGTGGCGCAGATACGCAGTATTTT. Protein sequence: CASSDSGADTQYF.

This clonotype was seen a few times. This chain uses TRBV20-1 with TRBJ2-7; 8 nucleotides match TRBD2. The J segment lost 2 bases and the V segment lost 1 base, leaving 16 bases of the junction unmatched. The CDR3 extends over 18 amino acids. Per the germline V gene, CDR1 is DFQATT and CDR2 is SNEGSKA (reference sequence). The CDR3 nucleotides are TGCAGTGCTAGAGGAACTAGCGGTACGAGGAGCCGGCCCTACGAGCAGTACTTC. It translates to CSARGTSGTRSRPYEQYF.

In this sample, this clonotype turned up many times. The genes are TRBV20-1 and TRBJ2-3; D remains unclear. Trimming removed 1 base from V and 5 bases from J, with 16 bases in between. CDR1 and CDR2 from the germline V gene are DFQATT and SNEGSKA (reference sequence). The CDR3 loop spans 15 amino acids. CDR3 loop: CSARVPGPVGDTQYF. In nucleotides, the CDR3 is TGCAGTGCTAGAGTACCAGGCCCGGTGGGAGATACGCAGTATTTT.

With regard to this clonotype: One junction end does not reproduce the germline sequence, and a read error may be involved. The J gene is TRBJ2-5, the V gene TRBV27, with D hard to call. This CDR3 comprises 13 residues. CDR1 is MNHEY and CDR2 is SMNVEV in the germline V gene (reference sequence). The CDR3: CAGSSINEETQYF. CDR3 DNA sequence: TGTGCCGGCAGTTCAATCAACGAGGAGACCCAGTACTTC.

In this sample, this clonotype turned up many times. The gene calls are TRBV11-2 and TRBJ2-2; 10 bases agree with TRBD2. This CDR3 is built from 16 residues. Germline V lookup: CDR1 SGHAT, CDR2 FQNNGV. With 2 bases clipped from V and 1 base from J, the junction kept 1 base outside the gene matches. The CDR3: CASSLLAGENTGELFF. The CDR3 bases are TGTGCCAGCAGCTTACTAGCGGGAGAGAACACCGGGGAGCTGTTTTTT.

Many counts were recorded for this clonotype. CDR3 residues: CASSLQGPYEQYF. CDR3 DNA sequence: TGTGCCAGCAGCTTACAGGGGCCCTACGAGCAGTACTTC. This chain joins TRBV11-1 and TRBJ2-7, with D possibly being TRBD1 (6 bases). Germline-derived CDR1 and CDR2 are SGHAT and FQDESV (reference sequence). The V end was cut by 2 bases, the J end by 2 bases, with 7 bases between. The CDR3 length is 13 residues.

This chain connects TRBV15 to TRBJ2-5, with D possibly being TRBD2 (5 bases). V lost 2 bases to trimming and J lost 5 bases, with 21 bases between them. Germline V gene lookup returns CDR1 LNHNV and CDR2 YYDKDF (reference sequence). The CDR3 extends over 17 amino acids. The CDR3, as DNA: TGTGCCACCAGCAGATATATGGGAGCGGATAGTAGGGAGACCCAGTACTTC. This encodes CATSRYMGADSRETQYF. The full variable domain, with the rest looked up from reference TRBV15 and TRBJ2-5, is DAMVIQNPRYQVTQFGKPVTLSCSQTLNHNVMYWYQQKSSQAPKLLFHYYDKDFNNEADTPDNFQSRRPNTSFCFLDIRSPGLGDTAMYLCATSRYMGADSRETQYFGPGTRLLVL.

The V gene is TRBV12-5, the J gene TRBJ2-1; D is undetermined. The CDR3 sequence is 12 residues long. V lost 6 bases and J 7 bases, leaving 10 bases between the germline ends. Germline assignment: CDR1 LGHNT and CDR2 FRNRAP. CDR3 protein: CASGPRPNEQFF. The CDR3 DNA reads as TGTGCTAGTGGCCCCCGCCCGAATGAGCAGTTCTTC.

This clonotype showed up just a few times. The chain links TRBV10-2 to TRBJ2-1; no reliable D call. Germline CDR1 WSHSY, CDR2 SAAADI. The V gene lost 6 bases and the J gene lost 3 bases, with 12 bases spanning the gap. CDR3 size: 14 residues. The CDR3 DNA is TGCGCCAGCAGGTTAGGGTCCATCTACAATGAGCAGTTCTTC. Translating gives CASRLGSIYNEQFF.

This rearrangement joins TRBV4-2 to TRBJ2-1, with 7 bases identical to TRBD2. CDR1 is LGHNA and CDR2 is YNFKEQ in the germline V gene. This CDR3 is 15 amino acids long. With 1 base clipped from V and 6 bases from J, the junction kept 6 bases outside the gene matches. This CDR3 reads CASSQVSSGGNEQFF. As DNA, the CDR3 is TGTGCCAGCAGCCAAGTATCTAGCGGAGGCAATGAGCAGTTCTTC.

This chain joins TRBV5-1 and TRBJ2-7; TRBD1 agrees at 8 bases. The CDR3 totals 14 residues. J gave up 6 bases and V 0 bases, and 5 bases lay outside the gene matches. CDR1 is SGHRS, CDR2 YFSETQ, per germline. The CDR3 DNA is TGCGCCAGCAGCTTGGGACAGGGGACGGGCGAGCAGTACTTC. Translated: CASSLGQGTGEQYF.

This clonotype was counted ten times or more. The J gene is TRBJ2-1, the V gene TRBV10-3; possibly TRBD2 for D (6 bases). V lost 6 bases to trimming and J lost 2 bases, with 11 bases between them. The CDR3 totals 14 residues. Germline loops: CDR1 ENHRY, CDR2 SYGVKD. Here the CDR3 reads CAIRGLGTYNEQFF. Here the CDR3 DNA reads TGTGCCATCAGGGGACTGGGGACCTACAATGAGCAGTTCTTC.

The chain links TRBV5-1 to TRBJ2-3; 12 bases map to TRBD2. V gave up 5 bases and J gave up 0 bases; unmatched junction bases: 4. Germline V gives CDR1 SGHRS, CDR2 YFSETQ. The CDR3 runs to 16 residues. CDR3 residues: CASRLAGGISTDTQYF. CDR3 bases: TGCGCCAGCAGGCTAGCGGGAGGGATCAGCACAGATACGCAGTATTTT.

The chain links TRBV20-1 to TRBJ2-2, with 10 bases fitting TRBD1. The CDR3 totals 13 residues. The germline gives CDR1 DFQATT, CDR2 SNEGSKA (reference sequence). V shed 7 bases, J shed 3 bases, and the junction held 2 bases outside the gene matches. This CDR3 reads CSEGQGHTGELFF. The CDR3 nucleotides read TGCAGTGAGGGACAGGGGCACACCGGGGAGCTGTTTTTT.

The J gene is TRBJ1-5, the V gene TRBV30; D unresolved. This CDR3 has 13 residues. Trimming left V 0 bases short and J 6 bases short, with 9 bases between. CDR1 and CDR2 (germline): GTSNPN, SVGIG (reference sequence). Here the CDR3 reads CAWSVILGQPQHF. CDR3 coding DNA: TGTGCCTGGAGTGTCATCCTCGGTCAGCCCCAGCATTTT.

This clonotype came up a few times. This rearrangement joins TRBV27 to TRBJ1-2; 8 bases agree with TRBD1. Germline loops: CDR1 MNHEY, CDR2 SMNVEV (reference sequence). CDR3 size: 15 residues. With 7 bases clipped from V and 7 bases from J, the junction kept 14 bases outside the gene matches. The CDR3 spells CASTLQGDSAFGYTF. CDR3 DNA: TGTGCCAGCACCCTACAGGGGGACAGTGCGTTTGGCTACACCTTC.

Ten or more counts support this clonotype. The rearrangement links TRBV18 to TRBJ2-7; tentatively, D is TRBD2 (5 bases). This CDR3 has 13 residues. Germline lookup yields CDR1 KGHSH and CDR2 LQKENI. Trimming cost V 2 bases and J 0 bases, with 5 bases left between them. CDR3 region: CASSPDYSYEQYF. DNA for the CDR3: TGTGCCAGCTCACCAGACTACTCCTACGAGCAGTACTTC.